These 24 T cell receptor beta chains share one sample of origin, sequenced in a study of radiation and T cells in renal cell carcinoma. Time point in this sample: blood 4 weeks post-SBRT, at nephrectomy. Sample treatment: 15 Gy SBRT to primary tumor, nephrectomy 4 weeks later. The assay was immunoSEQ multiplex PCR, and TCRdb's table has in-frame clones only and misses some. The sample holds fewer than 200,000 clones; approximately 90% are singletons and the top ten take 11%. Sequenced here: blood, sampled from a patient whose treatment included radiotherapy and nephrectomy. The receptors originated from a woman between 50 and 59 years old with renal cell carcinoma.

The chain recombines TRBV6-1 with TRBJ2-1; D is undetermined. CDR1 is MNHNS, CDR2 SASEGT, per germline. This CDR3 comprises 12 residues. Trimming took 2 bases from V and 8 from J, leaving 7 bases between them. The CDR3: CASSEWVDEQFF. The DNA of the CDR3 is TGTGCCAGCAGTGAATGGGTAGATGAGCAGTTCTTC.

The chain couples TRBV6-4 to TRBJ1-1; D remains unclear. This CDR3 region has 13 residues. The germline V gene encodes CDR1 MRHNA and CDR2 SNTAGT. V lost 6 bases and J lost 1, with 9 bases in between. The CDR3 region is CASSRTENTEAFF. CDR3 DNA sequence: TGTGCCAGCAGCCGGACGGAGAACACTGAAGCTTTCTTT.

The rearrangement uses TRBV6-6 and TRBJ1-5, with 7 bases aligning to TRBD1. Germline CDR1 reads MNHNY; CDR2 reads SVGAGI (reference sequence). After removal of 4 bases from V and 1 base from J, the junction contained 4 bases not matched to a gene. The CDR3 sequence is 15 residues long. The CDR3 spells CASSSPGGSNQPQHF. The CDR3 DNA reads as TGTGCCAGCAGTTCTCCAGGGGGGAGCAATCAGCCCCAGCATTTT.

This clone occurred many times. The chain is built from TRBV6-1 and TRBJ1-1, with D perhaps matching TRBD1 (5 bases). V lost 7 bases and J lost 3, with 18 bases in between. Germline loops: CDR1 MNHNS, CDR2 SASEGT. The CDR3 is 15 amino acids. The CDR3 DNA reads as TGTGCCAGCATTCCTCCCGGACAAAAGGACACTGAAGCTTTCTTT. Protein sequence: CASIPPGQKDTEAFF.

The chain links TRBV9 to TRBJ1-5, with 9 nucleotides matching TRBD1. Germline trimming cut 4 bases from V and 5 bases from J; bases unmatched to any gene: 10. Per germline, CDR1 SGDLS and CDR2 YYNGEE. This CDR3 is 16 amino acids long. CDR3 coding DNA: TGTGCCAGCAGCCCTGGGACAGGGCTCCTTGATCAGCCCCAGCATTTT. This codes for CASSPGTGLLDQPQHF.

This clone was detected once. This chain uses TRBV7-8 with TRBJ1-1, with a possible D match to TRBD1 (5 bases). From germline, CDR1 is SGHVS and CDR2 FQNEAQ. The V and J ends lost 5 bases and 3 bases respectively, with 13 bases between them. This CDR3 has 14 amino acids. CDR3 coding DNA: TGTGCCAGCAGCCCCGCCCCGGGGGACACTGAAGCTTTCTTT. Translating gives CASSPAPGDTEAFF.

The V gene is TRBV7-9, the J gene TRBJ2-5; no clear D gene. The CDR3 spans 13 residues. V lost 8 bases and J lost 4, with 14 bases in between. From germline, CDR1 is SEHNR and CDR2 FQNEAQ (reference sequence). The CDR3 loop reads CASGVGPPETQYF. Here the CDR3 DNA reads TGTGCCAGCGGCGTCGGGCCACCAGAGACCCAGTACTTC. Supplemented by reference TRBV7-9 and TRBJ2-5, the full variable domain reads DTGVSQNPRHKITKRGQNVTFRCDPISEHNRLYWYRQTLGQGPEFLTYFQNEAQLEKSRLLSDRFSAERPKGSFSTLEIQRTEQGDSAMYLCASGVGPPETQYFGPGTRLLVL.

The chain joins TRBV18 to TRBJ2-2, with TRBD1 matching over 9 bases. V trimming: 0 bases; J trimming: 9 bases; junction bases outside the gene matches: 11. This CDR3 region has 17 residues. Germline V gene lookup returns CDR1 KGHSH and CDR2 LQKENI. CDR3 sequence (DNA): TGTGCCAGCTCACCACCCAAAGGGACAGGGATCGACTGGGAGCTGTTTTTT. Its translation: CASSPPKGTGIDWELFF.

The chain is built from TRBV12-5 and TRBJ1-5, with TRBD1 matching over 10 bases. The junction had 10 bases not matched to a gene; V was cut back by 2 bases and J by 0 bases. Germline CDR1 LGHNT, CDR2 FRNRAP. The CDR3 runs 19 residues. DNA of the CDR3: TGTGCTAGTGGTTTGTTCCGGGACAGGGGTCAAAATAGCAATCAGCCCCAGCATTTT. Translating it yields CASGLFRDRGQNSNQPQHF. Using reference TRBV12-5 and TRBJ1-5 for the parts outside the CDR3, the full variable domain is DARVTQTPRHKVTEMGQEVTMRCQPILGHNTVFWYRQTMMQGLELLAYFRNRAPLDDSGMPKDRFSAEMPDATLATLKIQPSEPRDSAVYFCASGLFRDRGQNSNQPQHFGDGTRLSIL.

The CDR3 region has the DNA TGTGCCAGCACTTTGACAGGCCTCCAAGAGACCCAGTACTTC. This encodes CASTLTGLQETQYF. V is TRBV6-1 and J is TRBJ2-5, with a possible D match to TRBD1 (6 bases). The V end was cut by 7 bases, the J end by 1 base, with 13 bases between. The CDR3 is 14 amino acids. Germline lookup yields CDR1 MNHNS and CDR2 SASEGT.

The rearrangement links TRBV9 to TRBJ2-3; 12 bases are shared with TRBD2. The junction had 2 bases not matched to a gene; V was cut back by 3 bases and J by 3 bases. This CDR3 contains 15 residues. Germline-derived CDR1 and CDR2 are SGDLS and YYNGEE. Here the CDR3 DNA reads TGTGCCAGCAGCGCTAGCGGGGGGGCGACAGATACGCAGTATTTT. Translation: CASSASGGATDTQYF.

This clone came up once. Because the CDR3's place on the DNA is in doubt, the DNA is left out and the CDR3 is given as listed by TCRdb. The CDR3: CAWSVFSGAFFGSTKLPAFF. The chain has TRBV30 and TRBJ1-1. In germline, CDR1 is GTSNPN, CDR2 SVGIG (reference sequence). The CDR3 contains 20 residues when both ends are counted.

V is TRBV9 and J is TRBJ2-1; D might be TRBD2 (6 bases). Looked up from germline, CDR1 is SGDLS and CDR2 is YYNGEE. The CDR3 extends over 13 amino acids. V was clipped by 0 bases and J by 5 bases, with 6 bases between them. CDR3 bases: TGTGCCAGCAGCGTAGGGACTAACAATGAGCAGTTCTTC. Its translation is CASSVGTNNEQFF.

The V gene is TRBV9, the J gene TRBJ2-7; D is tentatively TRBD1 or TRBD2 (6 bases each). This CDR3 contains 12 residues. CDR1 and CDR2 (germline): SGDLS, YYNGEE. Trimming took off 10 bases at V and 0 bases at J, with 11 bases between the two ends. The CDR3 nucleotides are TGTGCCTCTAGGGGGGACTCCTACGAGCAGTACTTC. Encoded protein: CASRGDSYEQYF.

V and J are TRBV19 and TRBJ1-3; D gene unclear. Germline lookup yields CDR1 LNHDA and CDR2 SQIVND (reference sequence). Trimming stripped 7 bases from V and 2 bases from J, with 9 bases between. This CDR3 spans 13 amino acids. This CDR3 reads CASIWTAGNTIYF. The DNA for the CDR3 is TGTGCCAGTATCTGGACTGCTGGAAACACCATATATTTT.

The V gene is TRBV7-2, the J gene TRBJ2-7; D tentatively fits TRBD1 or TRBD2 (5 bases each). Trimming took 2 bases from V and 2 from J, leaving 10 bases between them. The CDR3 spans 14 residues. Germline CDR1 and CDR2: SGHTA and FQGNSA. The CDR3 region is CASSLFEGPYEQYF. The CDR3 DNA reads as TGTGCCAGCAGCTTATTTGAGGGGCCCTACGAGCAGTACTTC.

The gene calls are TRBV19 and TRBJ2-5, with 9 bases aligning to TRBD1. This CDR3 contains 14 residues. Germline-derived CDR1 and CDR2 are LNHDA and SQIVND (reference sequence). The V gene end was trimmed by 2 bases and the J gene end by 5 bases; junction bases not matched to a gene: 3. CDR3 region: CASSIFGTGETQYF. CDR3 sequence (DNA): TGTGCCAGTAGTATATTTGGGACAGGGGAGACCCAGTACTTC. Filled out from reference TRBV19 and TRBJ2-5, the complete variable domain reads DGGITQSPKYLFRKEGQNVTLSCEQNLNHDAMYWYRQDPGQGLRLIYYSQIVNDFQKGDIAEGYSVSREKKESFPLTVTSAQKNPTAFYLCASSIFGTGETQYFGPGTRLLVL.

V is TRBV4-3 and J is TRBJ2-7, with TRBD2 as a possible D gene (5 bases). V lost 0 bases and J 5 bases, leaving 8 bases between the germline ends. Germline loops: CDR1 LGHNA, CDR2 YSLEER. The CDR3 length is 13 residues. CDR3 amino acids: CASSQETGNEQYF. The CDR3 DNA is TGCGCCAGCAGCCAAGAGACGGGGAACGAGCAGTACTTC.

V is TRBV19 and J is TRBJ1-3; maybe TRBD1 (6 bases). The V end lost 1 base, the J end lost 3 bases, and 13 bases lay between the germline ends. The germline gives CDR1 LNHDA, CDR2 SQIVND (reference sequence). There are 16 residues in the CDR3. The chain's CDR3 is CASSIAPQGLGNTIYF. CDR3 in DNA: TGTGCCAGTAGTATAGCTCCACAGGGACTTGGAAACACCATATATTTT.

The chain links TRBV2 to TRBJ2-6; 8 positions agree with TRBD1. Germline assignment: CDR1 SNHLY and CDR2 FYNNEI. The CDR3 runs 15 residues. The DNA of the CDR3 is TGTGCTACCGGGACAGGCCACTCTGGGGCCAACGTCCTGACTTTC. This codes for CATGTGHSGANVLTF.

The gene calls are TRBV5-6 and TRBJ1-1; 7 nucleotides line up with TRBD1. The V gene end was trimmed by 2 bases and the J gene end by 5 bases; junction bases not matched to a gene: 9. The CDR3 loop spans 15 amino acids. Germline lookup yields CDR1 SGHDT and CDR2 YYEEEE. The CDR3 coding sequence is TGTGCCAGCAGCTTACAGGGGATTCGTGGTACTGAAGCTTTCTTT. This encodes CASSLQGIRGTEAFF.

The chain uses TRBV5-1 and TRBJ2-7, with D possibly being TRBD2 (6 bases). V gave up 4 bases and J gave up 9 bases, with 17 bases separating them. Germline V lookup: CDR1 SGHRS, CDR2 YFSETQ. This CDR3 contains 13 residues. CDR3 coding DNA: TGCGCCAGCAGCCCCTCTAGCGAGATGGGGCAGTACTTC. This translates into CASSPSSEMGQYF. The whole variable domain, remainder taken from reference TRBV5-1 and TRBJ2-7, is KAGVTQTPRYLIKTRGQQVTLSCSPISGHRSVSWYQQTPGQGLQFLFEYFSETQRNKGNFPGRFSGRQFSNSRSEMNVSTLELGDSALYLCASSPSSEMGQYFGPGTRLTVT.

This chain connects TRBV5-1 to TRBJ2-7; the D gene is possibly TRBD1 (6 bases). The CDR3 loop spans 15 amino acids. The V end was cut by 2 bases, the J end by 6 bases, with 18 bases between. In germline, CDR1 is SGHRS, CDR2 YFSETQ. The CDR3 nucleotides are TGCGCCAGCAGCTTACAGGACAGCCGGCGTAGCGAGCAGTACTTC. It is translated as CASSLQDSRRSEQYF.

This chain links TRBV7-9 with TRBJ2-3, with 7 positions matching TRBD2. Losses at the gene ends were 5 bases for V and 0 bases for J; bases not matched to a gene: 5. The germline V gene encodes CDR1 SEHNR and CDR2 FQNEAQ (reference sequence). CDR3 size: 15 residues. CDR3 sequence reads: CASSNTGGSTDTQYF. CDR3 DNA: TGTGCCAGCAGCAATACCGGGGGGAGCACAGATACGCAGTATTTT.